This T cell receptor beta chain stems from a study of identical twins. Trimming removed 5 bases from V and 5 bases from J; junction bases left unmatched: 10. The CDR3 runs 17 residues. CDR1 SGHVS and CDR2 FQNEAQ come from the germline V gene. A few counts support this clonotype. TCRdb itself ran the 5' RACE reads through MiXCR, one entry per CDR3 protein. The table has about 700,000 distinct CDR3 sequences, 8% to 9% seen once; the top ten hold around 0.98%. These same data were also listed under a study on yellow fever vaccine responses in identical twins. As that study records: Reports say the vaccine T cell response in twins looked partly convergent and partly personalized.

The chain has TRBV7-8 and TRBJ2-2, with 11 nucleotides matching TRBD2. The sequence was collected from a woman aged 18-30 years in good health. The source material was PBMCs. CDR3 nucleotides: TGTGCCAGCAGCAGTAGCGGGAGGGCATCCATTACCGGGGAGCTGTTTTTT. Translating it yields CASSSSGRASITGELFF. The full variable domain, its missing parts supplied by reference TRBV7-8 and TRBJ2-2, is GAGVSQSPRYKVAKRGQDVALRCDPISGHVSLFWYQQALGQGPEFLTYFQNEAQLDKSGLPSDRFFAERPEGSVSTLKIQRTQQEDSAVYLCASSSSGRASITGELFFGEGSRLTVL.